A selection of T cell receptor beta chains follows, all from one sample in a study of glioma-infiltrating T cells. TCRdb processed the multiplex PCR reads anew with MiXCR; each CDR3 protein has one entry. The table lists under 150,000 distinct CDR3 sequences, around 42% of them singletons. Sequencing was carried out using glioma tissue, nonneoplastic brain tissue, or PBMCs (not recorded which). These receptors originate from a human donor with low-grade glioma or glioblastoma, undergoing nonglioma brain surgery, or in good health (not recorded which). Each CDR3 is given with its conserved first and last residue. The D gene is left open where the match is weak. Expanded clones get a size class; other rows say once, few or many, or leave the size out.

cdr3_nt cdr3_aa j_call d_call v_call clone_size
TGTGCCAGCAGGAAGTACGGGACGAGCTCCTACGAGCAGTACTTC CASRKYGTSSYEQYF TRBJ2-7 - TRBV28 few
TGCGCCAGCAGCCAAGATCCCGCAGGGGTCTACGAGCAGTACTTC CASSQDPAGVYEQYF TRBJ2-7 - TRBV4-1 few
TGTGCCAGCAGTGATTGGGATACGCAGTATTTT CASSDWDTQYF TRBJ2-3 - TRBV2 -
TGCAGTGCTAGGGCAACTATTAGCTACAATGAGCAGTTCTTC CSARATISYNEQFF TRBJ2-1 - TRBV20-1 -
TGTGCCAGCAGCCAAGATCCACTAGCAGATACGCAGTATTTT CASSQDPLADTQYF TRBJ2-3 - TRBV3-1 -
TGTGCCAGCAGCTTACCGGGGGCGAAAGGGGCCAACGTCCTGACTTTC CASSLPGAKGANVLTF TRBJ2-6 - TRBV7-2 -
TGCAGTGCAAGACTTTATAGCAATCAGCCCCAGCATTTT CSARLYSNQPQHF TRBJ1-5 - TRBV20-1 many
TGTGCCAGCTCACCACCGCGGGGGGGGCGGCGAGATACGCAGTATTTT CASSPPRGGRRDTQYF TRBJ2-3 TRBD2 TRBV5-4 -
TGTGCCAGCAGTGCCGGGACAGGGGCAGGCAATGAGCAGTTCTTC CASSAGTGAGNEQFF TRBJ2-1 TRBD1 TRBV6-1 few
TGTGCCAGCTCACCCCACGGGGTAGAGAACACTGAAGCTTTCTTT CASSPHGVENTEAFF TRBJ1-1 - TRBV18 -
TGTGCCAGCAGTTACGCTGGCAGGGAGCATTTT CASSYAGREHF TRBJ1-5 - TRBV6-2/TRBV6-3 many
TGTGCCAGCAGTTTATTGGTAACCGGGGAGCTGTTTTTT CASSLLVTGELFF TRBJ2-2 - TRBV27 -
TGTGCCAGCAGCTCCGGAATCTCTGGGGCCAACGTCCTGACTTTC CASSSGISGANVLTF TRBJ2-6 - TRBV7-3 -
TGTGCCAGCAGCCCTGGACTGGGGGGAGAGACCCAGTACTTC CASSPGLGGETQYF TRBJ2-5 - TRBV3-1 -
TGTGCCACCAGTGATCCCGGGGTCAACTCTGGAAACACCATATATTTT CATSDPGVNSGNTIYF TRBJ1-3 - TRBV24-1 once
TGTGCCAGCAGCCTCAACCCGGGACAGGGGGCCCGTACTGAAGCTTTCTTT CASSLNPGQGARTEAFF TRBJ1-1 TRBD1 TRBV27 few
TGCGCCAGCAGCCAAAAGCTAGGTGTGGGCACAGATACGCGGTATTTT CASSQKLGVGTDTRYF TRBJ2-3 - TRBV4-1 -
TGTGCCAGCAGAGCCACCTCAGGGCCTAGCTTCGATGAGCAGTTCTTC CASRATSGPSFDEQFF TRBJ2-1 - TRBV12-3/TRBV12-4 -
TGCGCCAGCAGCCAACGGGGACTAGCGGGGGCTAATGAGCAGTTCTTC CASSQRGLAGANEQFF TRBJ2-1 TRBD2 TRBV4-3 -
TGCGCCAGCAGCCCCGTCCTCAGGGACCGTACCCTCCACTTT CASSPVLRDRTLHF TRBJ1-6 - TRBV4-1 -
TGTGCCAGTAGTATCGGACAGGGGTGGCATCAGCCCCAGCATTTT CASSIGQGWHQPQHF TRBJ1-5 TRBD1 TRBV30 few
TGTGCCAGCAGTTACTCGATCTACAGGGGAAACGAGCAGTACTTC CASSYSIYRGNEQYF TRBJ2-7 TRBD1 TRBV6-6 -
TGCGCCAGCAGCCAAGGTGCCCCTACGTATACGCAGTATTTT CASSQGAPTYTQYF TRBJ2-3 - TRBV4-1 -
TGTGCCAGCAGTGAAGTAGAGCGCCCATACTATAATGAGCAGTTCTTC CASSEVERPYYNEQFF TRBJ2-1 - TRBV25-1 -
TGTGCCAGCAGCCCTTCTATTACGGACGAGCAGTACTTC CASSPSITDEQYF TRBJ2-7 - TRBV7-2 -
TGCAGCGTTGGGCCCTCGGGTTGGGAGCAGTACTTC CSVGPSGWEQYF TRBJ2-7 - TRBV29-1 -
TGCAGTGCCATCCTACAGGGGGGGACTGAAGCTTTCTTT CSAILQGGTEAFF TRBJ1-1 TRBD1 TRBV20-1 -
TGCAGTGCTAGAGATCCGTTGGGCACAGATACGCAGTATTTT CSARDPLGTDTQYF TRBJ2-3 - TRBV20-1 many